This is a list of T cell receptor beta chains from one sample in a study of metastatic and nonmetastatic thyroid tumors. TCRdb ran MiXCR on the PCR reads. The sample has 5,100 or so clones; more than 15% are singletons. Sequences were obtained from adjacent normal tissue. These receptors were taken from a female donor with papillary thyroid cancer or a benign thyroid nodule (not recorded which). Some clones in this sample may be carry-over from other donors' samples. The CDR3 runs from the conserved cysteine through the conserved F or W. Each record gives: J gene, V gene, clone size, D gene, CDR3 protein, CDR3 DNA. The D gene is left open where the match is weak. Rows give clone size only sometimes, using once, few, many, or a class for an expanded clone.

j_gene: TRBJ2-5; v_gene: TRBV20-1; abundance: NA; d_gene: NA; CDR3aa: CSARREETQYF; CDR3nt: TGCAGTGCTAGAAGAGAAGAGACCCAGTACTTC
j_gene: TRBJ2-1; v_gene: TRBV20-1; abundance: medium-sized; d_gene: NA; CDR3aa: CSAKPDGSYNEQFF; CDR3nt: TGCAGTGCTAAACCCGACGGCTCCTACAATGAGCAGTTCTTC
j_gene: TRBJ1-2; v_gene: TRBV5-1; abundance: NA; d_gene: NA; CDR3aa: CASSSVQGTNYGYTF; CDR3nt: TGCGCCAGCAGCTCGGTACAGGGTACCAACTATGGCTACACCTTC
j_gene: TRBJ2-7; v_gene: TRBV28; abundance: large; d_gene: NA; CDR3aa: CASSFWNYEQYF; CDR3nt: TGTGCCAGCAGTTTTTGGAACTACGAGCAGTACTTC
j_gene: TRBJ2-3; v_gene: TRBV27; abundance: medium-sized; d_gene: TRBD2; CDR3aa: CASSFLRGLAGGITDTQYF; CDR3nt: TGTGCCAGCAGTTTCCTAAGGGGGCTAGCGGGGGGGATTACAGATACGCAGTATTTT
j_gene: TRBJ1-1; v_gene: TRBV19; abundance: NA; d_gene: NA; CDR3aa: CASSFPRVGHTEAFF; CDR3nt: TGTGCCAGTAGTTTCCCCCGGGTGGGCCATACTGAAGCTTTCTTT
j_gene: TRBJ2-3; v_gene: TRBV11-3; abundance: medium-sized; d_gene: TRBD1; CDR3aa: CASSGQGTDTQYF; CDR3nt: TGTGCCAGCAGCGGACAGGGGACAGATACGCAGTATTTT
j_gene: TRBJ1-1; v_gene: TRBV5-4; abundance: many; d_gene: NA; CDR3aa: CAGTPAEGGMNTEAFF; CDR3nt: TGTGCCGGCACCCCCGCGGAGGGCGGGATGAACACTGAAGCTTTCTTT
j_gene: TRBJ1-5; v_gene: TRBV6-5; abundance: medium-sized; d_gene: NA; CDR3aa: CASSYAFSNQPQHF; CDR3nt: TGTGCCAGCAGTTACGCATTTAGCAATCAGCCCCAGCATTTT
j_gene: TRBJ2-5; v_gene: TRBV19; abundance: few; d_gene: NA; CDR3aa: CASSGWGSSLETQYF; CDR3nt: TGTGCCAGTAGCGGGTGGGGCTCTAGCTTGGAGACCCAGTACTTC
j_gene: TRBJ2-2; v_gene: TRBV28; abundance: medium-sized; d_gene: NA; CDR3aa: CASRKTGTPNTGELFF; CDR3nt: TGTGCCAGCAGAAAAACCGGGACACCGAACACCGGGGAGCTGTTTTTT
j_gene: TRBJ2-2; v_gene: TRBV2; abundance: medium-sized; d_gene: TRBD1; CDR3aa: CASRLGTDGELFF; CDR3nt: TGTGCCAGCAGACTCGGGACAGACGGGGAGCTGTTTTTT
j_gene: TRBJ2-2; v_gene: TRBV11-1; abundance: NA; d_gene: NA; CDR3aa: CASSPRAGGIGELFF; CDR3nt: TGTGCCAGCAGTCCACGGGCAGGGGGGATCGGGGAGCTGTTTTTT
j_gene: TRBJ1-1; v_gene: TRBV20-1; abundance: many; d_gene: TRBD1; CDR3aa: CSASGQGVPEAFF; CDR3nt: TGCAGTGCTTCGGGACAGGGGGTACCTGAAGCTTTCTTT
j_gene: TRBJ2-1; v_gene: TRBV29-1; abundance: few; d_gene: NA; CDR3aa: CSVPEQNNEQFF; CDR3nt: TGCAGCGTTCCTGAACAAAACAATGAGCAGTTCTTC